Here is one T cell receptor (beta chain) with its context. Its cognate antigen is unknown. Trimming left V 6 bases short and J 4 bases short, with 14 bases between. CDR3 length equals 14 residues. Germline CDR1 SGHDT, CDR2 YYEEEE. The sample is drawn from a study of identical twins. Study-level findings and limits: Memory repertoires showed no such pattern, whereas abundant cord blood beta clonotypes carried fewer insertions. Invariant MAIT and iNKT cells may have partly biased zero-insertion analyses. Conclusions leaned on cross-sectional statistical analysis and did not track the same donors over time.

Template switching, a step in the protocol, added a universal primer site, and cDNA carried unique molecular identifiers. One entry per CDR3 protein results from TCRdb running MiXCR on the 5' RACE reads. In the table there are about 530,000 distinct CDR3 sequences, 13% to 15% of which are singletons. A further study also used this sample, focusing on yellow fever vaccine responses in identical twins.

The V call is TRBV5-6, the J call TRBJ2-1; D is undetermined. This receptor was taken from a woman between 18 and 30 years old in good health. Material: CD4+ T cells sorted from blood. The CDR3 nucleotides are TGTGCCAGCACCCGGCTTGGGCCTTACAATGAGCAGTTCTTC. Encoded protein: CASTRLGPYNEQFF.